This is a list of T cell receptor beta chains from one sample in a study of graft-versus-host responses after intestinal transplantation. Libraries were prepared by immunoSEQ multiplex PCR; TCRdb keeps only in-frame clonotypes and omits some of them. Among 40,000 or so clones listed, about 90% were seen once. Sequenced material: PBMCs, taken around 280 days after transplant. These receptors were collected from a human patient who received an intestinal transplant, so some T cells may come from the graft donor. The CDR3 runs from the conserved cysteine through the conserved F or W. The D gene is left open where the match is weak. The size entry is marked missing in some rows and otherwise reads once, few, many or a size class.

v_gene: TRBV9; d_gene: NA; j_gene: TRBJ1-5; abundance: NA; CDR3aa: CASSAEGNQPQHF; CDR3nt: TGTGCCAGCAGCGCAGAGGGGAATCAGCCCCAGCATTTT
v_gene: TRBV7-6; d_gene: NA; j_gene: TRBJ2-7; abundance: NA; CDR3aa: CASSSDGYEQYF; CDR3nt: TGTGCCAGCAGCTCAGACGGGTACGAGCAGTACTTC
v_gene: TRBV7-8; d_gene: NA; j_gene: TRBJ1-2; abundance: few; CDR3aa: CASSSDRRGYTF; CDR3nt: TGTGCCAGCAGCTCCGACAGAAGAGGCTACACCTTC
v_gene: TRBV9; d_gene: TRBD1; j_gene: TRBJ2-7; abundance: NA; CDR3aa: CASSRTGPAYEQYF; CDR3nt: TGTGCCAGCAGCCGGACAGGTCCAGCTTACGAGCAGTACTTC
v_gene: TRBV7-9; d_gene: TRBD1; j_gene: TRBJ1-1; abundance: NA; CDR3aa: CASSLAGQGATEAFF; CDR3nt: TGTGCCAGCAGCTTAGCGGGACAGGGGGCCACTGAAGCTTTCTTT
v_gene: TRBV5-8; d_gene: NA; j_gene: TRBJ2-7; abundance: NA; CDR3aa: CASSFRSSYEQYF; CDR3nt: TGTGCCAGCAGCTTCCGGAGCTCCTACGAGCAGTACTTC
v_gene: TRBV6-1; d_gene: TRBD2; j_gene: TRBJ2-3; abundance: NA; CDR3aa: CASSEAPGGGAKDTQYF; CDR3nt: TGTGCCAGCAGTGAAGCGCCGGGCGGGGGGGCTAAAGATACGCAGTATTTT
v_gene: TRBV11-2; d_gene: TRBD2; j_gene: TRBJ2-1; abundance: NA; CDR3aa: CASSLSGGAYNEQFF; CDR3nt: TGTGCCAGCAGCCTTAGCGGGGGGGCTTACAATGAGCAGTTCTTC
v_gene: TRBV6-1; d_gene: NA; j_gene: TRBJ1-5; abundance: NA; CDR3aa: CASSRTVFNSLPQHF; CDR3nt: TGTGCCAGCAGCAGGACAGTCTTCAATTCGTTGCCCCAGCATTTT
v_gene: TRBV27; d_gene: NA; j_gene: TRBJ1-5; abundance: NA; CDR3aa: CASSHQPQHF; CDR3nt: TGTGCCAGCAGTCATCAGCCCCAGCATTTT
v_gene: TRBV4-1; d_gene: NA; j_gene: TRBJ1-1; abundance: NA; CDR3aa: CASSQGNSMGVDTEAFF; CDR3nt: TGCGCCAGCAGCCAAGGCAATTCCATGGGGGTGGACACTGAAGCTTTCTTT
v_gene: TRBV28; d_gene: TRBD1; j_gene: TRBJ2-7; abundance: NA; CDR3aa: CASSFWDRASHYEQYF; CDR3nt: TGTGCCAGCAGTTTTTGGGACAGGGCCTCTCACTACGAGCAGTACTTC
v_gene: TRBV6-1; d_gene: NA; j_gene: TRBJ1-6; abundance: NA; CDR3aa: CASSEDSSYNSPLHF; CDR3nt: TGTGCCAGCAGTGAAGACAGTTCCTATAATTCACCCCTCCACTTT
v_gene: TRBV5-1; d_gene: TRBD1; j_gene: TRBJ1-6; abundance: NA; CDR3aa: CASSRDSNNSPLHF; CDR3nt: TGCGCCAGCAGCCGGGACAGCAATAATTCACCCCTCCACTTT
v_gene: TRBV1; d_gene: NA; j_gene: TRBJ2-6; abundance: NA; CDR3aa: CTSSFNCFAQSRANVLTF; CDR3nt: TGCACCAGCAGTTTTAATTGTTTTGCACAAAGTCGGGCCAACGTCCTGACTTTC
v_gene: TRBV10-3; d_gene: TRBD1; j_gene: TRBJ2-1; abundance: NA; CDR3aa: CAIRRLTGEGSYNEQFF; CDR3nt: TGTGCCATCAGGCGCCTCACAGGGGAAGGCTCCTACAATGAGCAGTTCTTC
v_gene: TRBV27; d_gene: NA; j_gene: TRBJ2-5; abundance: once; CDR3aa: CASSLFPQETQETQYF; CDR3nt: TGTGCCAGCAGTTTATTCCCACAGGAGACCCAAGAGACCCAGTACTTC
v_gene: TRBV7-9; d_gene: NA; j_gene: TRBJ2-5; abundance: NA; CDR3aa: CASSLSGLTETQYF; CDR3nt: TGTGCCAGCAGCTTGTCGGGACTTACGGAGACCCAGTACTTC
v_gene: TRBV5-1; d_gene: TRBD2; j_gene: TRBJ2-3; abundance: NA; CDR3aa: CASSPGLAGGDTQYF; CDR3nt: TGCGCCAGCAGCCCGGGACTAGCGGGGGGAGATACGCAGTATTTT
v_gene: TRBV20-1; d_gene: TRBD1; j_gene: TRBJ1-1; abundance: NA; CDR3aa: CSADQGAEAFF; CDR3nt: TGCAGTGCTGATCAGGGGGCGGAAGCTTTCTTT
v_gene: TRBV5-4; d_gene: TRBD2; j_gene: TRBJ2-2; abundance: NA; CDR3aa: CASSAATSGGLNTGELFF; CDR3nt: TGTGCCAGCAGCGCGGCGACTAGCGGGGGACTAAACACCGGGGAGCTGTTTTTT
v_gene: TRBV7-3; d_gene: NA; j_gene: TRBJ1-6; abundance: NA; CDR3aa: CASSPGQSNSPLHF; CDR3nt: TGTGCCAGCAGCCCTGGACAGTCTAATTCACCCCTCCACTTT
v_gene: TRBV2; d_gene: NA; j_gene: TRBJ2-3; abundance: NA; CDR3aa: CASSDGLLTDTQYF; CDR3nt: TGTGCCAGCAGTGATGGTCTCCTCACAGATACGCAGTATTTT
v_gene: TRBV4-2; d_gene: TRBD2; j_gene: TRBJ2-7; abundance: NA; CDR3aa: CASSLGSGGALEQYF; CDR3nt: TGTGCCAGCAGCTTGGGTAGCGGGGGGGCCCTCGAGCAGTACTTC
v_gene: TRBV5-1; d_gene: NA; j_gene: TRBJ1-1; abundance: NA; CDR3aa: CASSLLGNRGSTEAFF; CDR3nt: TGCGCCAGCAGCTTGCTAGGGAACCGGGGGAGCACTGAAGCTTTCTTT
v_gene: TRBV4-1; d_gene: NA; j_gene: TRBJ2-1; abundance: NA; CDR3aa: CASSQDRPHGPMEQFF; CDR3nt: TGCGCCAGCAGCCAAGACCGCCCCCATGGGCCTATGGAGCAGTTCTTC
v_gene: TRBV7-9; d_gene: TRBD1; j_gene: TRBJ1-6; abundance: NA; CDR3aa: CASSPTGTGANSPLHF; CDR3nt: TGTGCCAGCAGCCCCACCGGGACAGGGGCTAATTCACCCCTCCACTTT
v_gene: TRBV2; d_gene: NA; j_gene: TRBJ1-6; abundance: NA; CDR3aa: CASTWDAGGSSPLHF; CDR3nt: TGTGCCAGCACTTGGGACGCAGGAGGGAGTTCACCCCTCCACTTT
v_gene: TRBV4-2; d_gene: TRBD2; j_gene: TRBJ2-3; abundance: NA; CDR3aa: CASSPLTSGGEADTQYF; CDR3nt: TGTGCCAGCAGCCCACTGACTAGCGGGGGGGAAGCAGATACGCAGTATTTT